The source of this T cell receptor (beta chain) is a study of T-cell memory formation after mild COVID-19. This clonotype appeared a few times. Its antigen is unidentified. TCRdb fed the 5' RACE reads into MiXCR, producing one record per CDR3 protein. The table includes 260,000 or so distinct CDR3 sequences, over 15% detected once. V lost 7 bases to trimming and J lost 0 bases, with 15 bases between them. The CDR3 sequence is 15 residues long. Study-wide results and caveats: Researchers found some responding clones in pre-infection memory, a sign that cross-reactive memory joined. Researchers could not confirm that second-wave clones peaking on day 37 targeted SARS-CoV-2. Clones that contracted clustered mainly in CM and EM if CD4+ and in EMRA if CD8+.

The chain has TRBV12-3 or TRBV12-4 and TRBJ2-5; D is unclear. The TCR was taken from a man aged 18 to 29 who had mild COVID-19 (a few samples of this study predate the infection). Cell type and time point are not known. The material sequenced was PBMCs or a T cell subset sorted from them (not recorded which). CDR3 protein: CASTASGRDQETQYF. CDR3 sequence (DNA): TGTGCCAGCACCGCTTCTGGCAGAGACCAAGAGACCCAGTACTTC.